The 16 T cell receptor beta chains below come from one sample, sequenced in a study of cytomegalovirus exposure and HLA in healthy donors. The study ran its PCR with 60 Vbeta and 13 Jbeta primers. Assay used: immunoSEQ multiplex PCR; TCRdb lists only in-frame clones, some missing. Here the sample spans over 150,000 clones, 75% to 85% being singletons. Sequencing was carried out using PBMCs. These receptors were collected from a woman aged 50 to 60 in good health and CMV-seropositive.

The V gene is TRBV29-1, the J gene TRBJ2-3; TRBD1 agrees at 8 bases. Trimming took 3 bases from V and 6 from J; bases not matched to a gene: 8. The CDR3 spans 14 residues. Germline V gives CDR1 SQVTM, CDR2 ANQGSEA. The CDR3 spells CSVDRTGSGDTQYF. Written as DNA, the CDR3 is TGCAGCGTTGACCGGACAGGGTCGGGGGATACGCAGTATTTT.

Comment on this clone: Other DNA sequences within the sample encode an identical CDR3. This CDR3 is CASSPTNYGYTF. CDR3 in DNA: TGTGCCAGCAGTCCAACTAACTATGGCTACACCTTC. The chain joins TRBV27 to TRBJ1-2; D gene ambiguous. Germline loops: CDR1 MNHEY, CDR2 SMNVEV (reference sequence). This CDR3 is 12 amino acids long. The V end was cut by 5 bases, the J end by 0 bases, with 4 bases between.

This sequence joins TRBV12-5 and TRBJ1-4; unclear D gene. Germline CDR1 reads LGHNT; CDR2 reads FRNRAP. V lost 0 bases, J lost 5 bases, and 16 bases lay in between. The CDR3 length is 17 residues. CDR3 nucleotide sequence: TGTGCTAGTGGTTTGGTCTCCGGCGGAGCGCGGAATGAAAAACTGTTTTTT. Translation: CASGLVSGGARNEKLFF.

The CDR3 protein is CASSLLTGTDTQYF. The CDR3 nucleotides are TGCGCCAGCAGCCTATTGACAGGCACAGATACGCAGTATTTT. The V gene is TRBV4-1, the J gene TRBJ2-3, with a possible D match to TRBD1 (5 bases). The germline V gene encodes CDR1 MGHRA and CDR2 YSYEKL. Between the trimmed V and J ends, which lost 4 bases and 1 base, there was a span of 9 bases. The CDR3 runs to 14 residues.

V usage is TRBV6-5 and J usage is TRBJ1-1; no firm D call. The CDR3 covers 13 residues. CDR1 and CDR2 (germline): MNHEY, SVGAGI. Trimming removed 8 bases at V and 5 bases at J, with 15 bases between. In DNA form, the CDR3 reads TGTGCCAGCGGCCGGGGTAGGGAAACTGAAGCTTTCTTT. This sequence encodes CASGRGRETEAFF.

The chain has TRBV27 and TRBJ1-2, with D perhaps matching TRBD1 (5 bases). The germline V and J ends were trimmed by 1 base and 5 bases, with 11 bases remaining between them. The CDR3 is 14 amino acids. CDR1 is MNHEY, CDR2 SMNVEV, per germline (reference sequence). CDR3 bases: TGTGCCAGCAGTTTATTTGGGGGGGGGTATGGCTACACCTTC. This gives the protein CASSLFGGGYGYTF.

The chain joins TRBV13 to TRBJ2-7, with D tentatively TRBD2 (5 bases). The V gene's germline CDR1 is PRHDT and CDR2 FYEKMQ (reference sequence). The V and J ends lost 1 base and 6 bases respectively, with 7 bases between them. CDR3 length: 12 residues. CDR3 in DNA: TGTGCCAGCAGCTTAGAGGACTCCGAGCAGTACTTC. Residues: CASSLEDSEQYF.

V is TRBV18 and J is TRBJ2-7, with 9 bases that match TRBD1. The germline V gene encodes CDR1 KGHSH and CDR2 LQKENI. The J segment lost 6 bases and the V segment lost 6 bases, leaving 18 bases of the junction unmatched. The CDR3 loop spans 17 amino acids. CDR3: CASSLDPGTGLRSEQYF. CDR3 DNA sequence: TGTGCCAGCTCGCTCGATCCCGGGACAGGGCTTAGGAGCGAGCAGTACTTC.

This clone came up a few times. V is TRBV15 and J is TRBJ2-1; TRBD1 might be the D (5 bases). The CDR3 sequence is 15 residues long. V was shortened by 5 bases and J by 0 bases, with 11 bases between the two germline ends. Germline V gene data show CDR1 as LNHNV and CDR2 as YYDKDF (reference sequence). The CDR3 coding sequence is TGTGCCACCAGCCCTGGGGCTAGCTCCTACAATGAGCAGTTCTTC. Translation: CATSPGASSYNEQFF.

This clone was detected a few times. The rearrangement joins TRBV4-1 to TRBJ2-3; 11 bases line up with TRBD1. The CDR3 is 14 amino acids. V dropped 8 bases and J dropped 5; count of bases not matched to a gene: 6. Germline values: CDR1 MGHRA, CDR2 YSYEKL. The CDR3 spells CASGRDRGIDTQYF. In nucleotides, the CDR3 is TGCGCCAGCGGGCGGGACAGGGGGATAGATACGCAGTATTTT.

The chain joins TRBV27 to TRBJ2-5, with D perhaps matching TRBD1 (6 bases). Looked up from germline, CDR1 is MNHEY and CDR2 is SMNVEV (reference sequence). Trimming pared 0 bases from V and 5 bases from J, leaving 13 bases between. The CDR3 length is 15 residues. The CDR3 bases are TGTGCCAGCAGTTTATCGCAGGGGTTGCTGGAGACCCAGTACTTC. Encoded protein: CASSLSQGLLETQYF.

CDR3 sequence reads: CASSLTGTEQYF. The CDR3 nucleotides read TGTGCCAGCAGCTTAACAGGGACCGAGCAGTACTTC. V usage is TRBV9 and J usage is TRBJ2-7; perhaps TRBD1 as D (6 bases). Germline lookup yields CDR1 SGDLS and CDR2 YYNGEE. CDR3 length: 12 amino acids. The V end was cut by 4 bases, the J end by 6 bases, with 11 bases between. The full variable domain, rest sourced from reference TRBV9 and TRBJ2-7, is DSGVTQTPKHLITATGQRVTLRCSPRSGDLSVYWYQQSLDQGLQFLIQYYNGEERAKGNILERFSAQQFPDLHSELNLSSLELGDSALYFCASSLTGTEQYFGPGTRLTVT.

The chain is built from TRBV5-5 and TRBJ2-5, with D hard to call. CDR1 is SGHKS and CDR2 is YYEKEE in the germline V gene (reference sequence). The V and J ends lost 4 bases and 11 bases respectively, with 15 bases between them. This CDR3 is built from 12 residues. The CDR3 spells CASSPMIGEQYF. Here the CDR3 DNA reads TGTGCCAGCAGCCCCATGATAGGAGAACAGTACTTC.

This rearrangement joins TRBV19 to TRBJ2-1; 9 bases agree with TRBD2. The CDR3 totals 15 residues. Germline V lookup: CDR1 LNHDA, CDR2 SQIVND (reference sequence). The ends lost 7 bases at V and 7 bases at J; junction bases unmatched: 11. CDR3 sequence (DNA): TGTGCCAGTACCTCCGGGACTAGCCACTCAAATGAGCAGTTCTTC. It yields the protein CASTSGTSHSNEQFF.

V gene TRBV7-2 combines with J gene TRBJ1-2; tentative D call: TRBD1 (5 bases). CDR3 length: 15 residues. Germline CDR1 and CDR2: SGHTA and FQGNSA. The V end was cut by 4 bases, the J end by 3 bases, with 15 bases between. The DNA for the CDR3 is TGTGCCAGCAGCTCCCCTGGGGGGGAGCACTATGGCTACACCTTC. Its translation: CASSSPGGEHYGYTF. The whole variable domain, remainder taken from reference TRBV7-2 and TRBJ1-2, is GAGVSQSPSNKVTEKGKDVELRCDPISGHTALYWYRQSLGQGLEFLIYFQGNSAPDKSGLPSDRFSAERTGGSVSTLTIQRTQQEDSAVYLCASSSPGGEHYGYTFGSGTRLTVV.

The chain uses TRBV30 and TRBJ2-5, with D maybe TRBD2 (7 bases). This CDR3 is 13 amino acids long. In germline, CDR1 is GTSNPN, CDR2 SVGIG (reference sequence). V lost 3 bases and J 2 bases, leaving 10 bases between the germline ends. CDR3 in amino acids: CAWRGGVQETQYF. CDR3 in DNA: TGTGCCTGGAGAGGGGGGGTTCAAGAGACCCAGTACTTC.